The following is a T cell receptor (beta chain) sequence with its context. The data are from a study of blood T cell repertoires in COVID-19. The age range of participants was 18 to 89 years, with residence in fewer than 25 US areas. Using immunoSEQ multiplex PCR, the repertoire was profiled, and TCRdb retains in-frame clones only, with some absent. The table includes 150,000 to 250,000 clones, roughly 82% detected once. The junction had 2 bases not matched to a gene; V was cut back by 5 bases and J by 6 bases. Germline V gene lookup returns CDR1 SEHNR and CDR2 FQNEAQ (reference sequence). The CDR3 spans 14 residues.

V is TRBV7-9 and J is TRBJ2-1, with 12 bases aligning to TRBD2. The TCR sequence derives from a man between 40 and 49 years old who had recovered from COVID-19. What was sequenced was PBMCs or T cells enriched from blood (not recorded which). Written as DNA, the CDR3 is TGTGCCAGCAGCCGGGGACTAGCGGGCAATGAGCAGTTCTTC. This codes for CASSRGLAGNEQFF.